This T cell receptor beta chain appears in the sequencing data of a study of Graves' ophthalmopathy and Graves' hyperthyroidism. General study findings and limits: Separation of ophthalmopathy from stable hyperthyroidism was achieved by a 13-signature model, at around 88% sensitivity and around 81% specificity.

This CDR3 comprises 16 residues. V was trimmed by 5 bases and J by 0 bases, leaving 16 bases between them. This clonotype was found a few times. What it binds is unknown. RNA transcripts were the template, and TCR beta CDR3 regions were amplified from them. HTBI-primed first-round RT-PCR preceded second-round multiplex PCR. TCRdb used MiXCR to reprocess the multiplex PCR reads, holding one entry per CDR3 protein. The repertoire holds roughly 600,000 distinct CDR3 sequences, with 39% as singletons. The sequenced material came from peripheral blood or thyroid tissue (not recorded which). The source is an adult man with Graves' hyperthyroidism. V gene TRBV12-3 or TRBV12-4 combines with J gene TRBJ1-1; no reliable D call. The CDR3 sequence is CASSLGRAFLNTEAFF. The CDR3 DNA sequence: TGTGCCAGCAGTCTAGGACGGGCTTTTTTGAACACTGAAGCTTTCTTT.